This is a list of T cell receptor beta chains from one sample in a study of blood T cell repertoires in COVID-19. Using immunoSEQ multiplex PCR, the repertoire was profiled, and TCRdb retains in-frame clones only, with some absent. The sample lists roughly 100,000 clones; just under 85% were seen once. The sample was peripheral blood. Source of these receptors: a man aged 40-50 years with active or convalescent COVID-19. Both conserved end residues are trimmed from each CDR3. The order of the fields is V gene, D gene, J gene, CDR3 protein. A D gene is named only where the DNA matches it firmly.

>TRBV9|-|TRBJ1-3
ASSSQDSGNTIY
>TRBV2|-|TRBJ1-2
ASSEVPGDSHGYT
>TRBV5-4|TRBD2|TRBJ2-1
ASSMTSGGAWEQF
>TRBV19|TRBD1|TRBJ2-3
ASSISLGQGSTDTQY
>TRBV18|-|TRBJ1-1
ASSPGQNTEAF
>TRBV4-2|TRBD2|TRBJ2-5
ASSQGAPGGVETQY
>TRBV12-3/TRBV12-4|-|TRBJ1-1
ASSLGKNTEAF
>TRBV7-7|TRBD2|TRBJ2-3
ASSLGVAGGPDTQY
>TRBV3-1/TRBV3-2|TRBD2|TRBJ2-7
ASSRPPLAGDFYEQY
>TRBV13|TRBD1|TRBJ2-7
ASSSRPGQIYEQY
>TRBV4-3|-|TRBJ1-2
ASSQDSGENYGYT
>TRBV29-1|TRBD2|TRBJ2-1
SVEAQRGASYNEQF
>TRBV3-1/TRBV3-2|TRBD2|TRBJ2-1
ASSQDRFLAGGAYNEQF
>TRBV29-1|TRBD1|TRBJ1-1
SGATGGATEAF
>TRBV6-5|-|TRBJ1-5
ASSSGGIGNQPQH
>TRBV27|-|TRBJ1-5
ASSLTPAGAWNQPQH
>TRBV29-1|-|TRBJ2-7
SVEDHPGASYEQY
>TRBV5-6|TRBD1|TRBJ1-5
ASSTREGTGGNQPQH
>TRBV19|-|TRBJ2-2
ASSPGGGWTGELF
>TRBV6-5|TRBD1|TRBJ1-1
ASRRSGTGSTEAF
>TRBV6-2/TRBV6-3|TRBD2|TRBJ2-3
ASSFDPSGTSAYADTQY
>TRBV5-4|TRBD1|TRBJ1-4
ASSLAQGRSEKLF
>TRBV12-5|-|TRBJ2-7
ASGSTAYEQY
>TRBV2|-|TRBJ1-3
ASRRSGNTIY
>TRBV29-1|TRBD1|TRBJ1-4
SVAGQATNEKLF
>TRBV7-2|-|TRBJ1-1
ASSLPGTSMNTEAF
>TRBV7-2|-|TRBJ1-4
ASSPQGPATNEKLF
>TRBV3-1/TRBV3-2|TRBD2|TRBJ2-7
ASKSGGAYEQY
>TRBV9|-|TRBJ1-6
ASSVGGGVNSPLH
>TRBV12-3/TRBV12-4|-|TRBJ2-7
ASSLYRDYEQY
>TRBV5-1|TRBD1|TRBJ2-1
ASKLGGQGYNEQF
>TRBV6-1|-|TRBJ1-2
ASSEASLGASGYT
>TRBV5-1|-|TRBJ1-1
ASRPLGGTEAF
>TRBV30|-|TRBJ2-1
AWSVNRPIQGEQF
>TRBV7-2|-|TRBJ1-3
ASSPGGQGGNTIY
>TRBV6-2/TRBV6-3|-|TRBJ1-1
ASSEIQGLGTEAF
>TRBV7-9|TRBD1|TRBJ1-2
ASSQGQGGYT
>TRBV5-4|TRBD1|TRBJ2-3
ASSLTGGATDTQY
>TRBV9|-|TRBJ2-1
ASSAFVFNEQF
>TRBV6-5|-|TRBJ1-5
ASSLPGNQPQH
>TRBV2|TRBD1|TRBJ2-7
ASNSRDRSYEQY
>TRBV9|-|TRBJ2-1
ASSVAEIPRGAYNEQF
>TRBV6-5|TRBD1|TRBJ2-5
ASSSAGTGRETQY
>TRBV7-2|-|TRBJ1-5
ASSLGDQPQH
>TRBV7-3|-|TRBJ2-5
ASSENPSVLGRGETQY
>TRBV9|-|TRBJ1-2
ASSVDQDYYGYT
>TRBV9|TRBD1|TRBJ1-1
ASSPTPEGASEAF
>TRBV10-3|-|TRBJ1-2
AISESGGQTTRGYT
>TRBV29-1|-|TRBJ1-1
SVGQEQAF
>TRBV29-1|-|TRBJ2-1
SGGSPGSLYEQF
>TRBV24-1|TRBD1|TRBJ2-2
ATSESRGRDTGELF
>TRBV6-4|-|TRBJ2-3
ASSEHMGPTDTQY
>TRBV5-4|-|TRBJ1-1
ASTTGGMNTEAF
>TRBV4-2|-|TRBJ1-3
ASSQGGWGNTIY
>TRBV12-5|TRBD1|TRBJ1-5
ASVSQGAGNQPQH